This T cell receptor beta chain originates from a study of cytomegalovirus exposure and HLA in healthy donors. On the study more broadly: One earlier analysis, a look at 180 million or so T cells, found some 100 million unique TCR beta sequences. Ancestry clustering placed 70% to 90% of roughly 410 genotyped donors in the Caucasian-associated cluster.

The study's findings and limits: An analysis that came later showed most CMV-associated TCR beta chains appearing HLA-restricted. A list of 164 TCR beta chains associated with cytomegalovirus was given.

Amplification used 60 Vbeta primers and 13 Jbeta primers. The table came from immunoSEQ multiplex PCR; TCRdb's copy has only in-frame clones and leaves some out. The sample yields around 68,000 clones, around 86% seen once. Trimming at V came to 4 bases and at J to 4 bases, leaving 10 bases not matched to a gene. Germline-derived CDR1 and CDR2 are LGHNA and YNFKEQ. This CDR3 has 16 residues. About this clone itself: The antigen is unknown.

The chain couples TRBV4-2 to TRBJ1-1; TRBD1 matches at 9 bases. The sample taken for sequencing was PBMCs. The sequence derives from a female donor in good health and CMV-seronegative. CDR3 nucleotide sequence: TGTGCCAGCAGCCGTGACAGGGGGAGAGACGGCACTGAAGCTTTCTTT. Encoded protein: CASSRDRGRDGTEAFF.